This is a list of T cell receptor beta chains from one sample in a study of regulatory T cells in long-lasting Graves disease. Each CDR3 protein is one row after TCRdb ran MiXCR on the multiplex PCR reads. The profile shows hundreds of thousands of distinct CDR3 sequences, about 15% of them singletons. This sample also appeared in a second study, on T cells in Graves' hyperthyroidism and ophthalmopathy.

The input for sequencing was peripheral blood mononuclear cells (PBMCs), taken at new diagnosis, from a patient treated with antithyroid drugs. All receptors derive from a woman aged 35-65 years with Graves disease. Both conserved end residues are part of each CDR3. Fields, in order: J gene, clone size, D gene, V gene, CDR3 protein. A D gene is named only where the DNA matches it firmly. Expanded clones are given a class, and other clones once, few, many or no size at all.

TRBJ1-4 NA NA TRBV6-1 CASSVIGPPNEKLFF
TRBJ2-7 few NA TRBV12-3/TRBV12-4 CASSSADGPYEQYF
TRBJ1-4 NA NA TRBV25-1 CASKARPGKLFF
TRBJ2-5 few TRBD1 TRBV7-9 CASSLLRQGQETQYF
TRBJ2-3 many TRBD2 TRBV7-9 CASSLLAGAPADTQYF
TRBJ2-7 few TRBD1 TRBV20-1 CSAHLDRGLSYEQYF
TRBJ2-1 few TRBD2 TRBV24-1 CATSDLTSGIQFF
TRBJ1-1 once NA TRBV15 CATSTRNTEAFF
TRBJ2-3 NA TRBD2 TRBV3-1 CASSQVPSGEGDAQYF
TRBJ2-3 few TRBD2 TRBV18 CASSPLPAGATDTQYF
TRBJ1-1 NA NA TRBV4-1 CASSQGLARTLNTEAFF
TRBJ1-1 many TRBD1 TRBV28 CASSLPSLQGANTEAFF
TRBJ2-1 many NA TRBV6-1 CASRVVLDASNEQFF
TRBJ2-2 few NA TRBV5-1 CASSLFRGDTGELFF
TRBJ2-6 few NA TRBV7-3 CASSPASGANVLTF
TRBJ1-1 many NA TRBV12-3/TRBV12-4 CASSLRRVGDTEAFF
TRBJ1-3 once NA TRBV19 CASSITGNTIYF
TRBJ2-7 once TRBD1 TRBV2 CASRPSGTDYEQYF
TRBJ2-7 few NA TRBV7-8 CASSSDWEPYEQYF
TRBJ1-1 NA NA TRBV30 CAWTLGWPHLEGRDTEAFF
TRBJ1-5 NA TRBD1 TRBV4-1 CASSQEEGARNQPQHF
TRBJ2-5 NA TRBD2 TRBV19 CASKRRAGDEQETQYF
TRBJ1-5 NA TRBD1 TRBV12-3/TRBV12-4 CASSPSGGGGQPQHF
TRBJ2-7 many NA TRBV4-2 CASSQEARGGGQYEQYF
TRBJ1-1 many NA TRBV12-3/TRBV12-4 CASSLGRETEAFF
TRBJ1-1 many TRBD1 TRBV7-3 CASSFLRQGTEAFF
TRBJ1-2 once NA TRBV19 CASSKAGEGYTF
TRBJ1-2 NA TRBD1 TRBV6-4 CASSDPPGTGSGYTF
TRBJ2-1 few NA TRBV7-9 CASSLGGMGGNEQFF
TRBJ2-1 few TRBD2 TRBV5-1 CASSLAGTSYNEQFF
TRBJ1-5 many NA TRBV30 CAWSEGPGIYSNQPQHF
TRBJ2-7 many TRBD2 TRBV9 CASSGTSGGAGEQYF
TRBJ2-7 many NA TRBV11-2 CASSLEVIYEQYF
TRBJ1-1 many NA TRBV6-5 CASSYSIPGKNTEAFF
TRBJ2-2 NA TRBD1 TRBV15 CATSRTGSTGELFF
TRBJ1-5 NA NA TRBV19 CASIEGNSNQPQHF
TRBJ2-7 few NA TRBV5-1 CASSLEENYEQYF
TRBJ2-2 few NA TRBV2 CASSGPLWGELFF
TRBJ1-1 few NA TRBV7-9 CASTPPQANTEAFF
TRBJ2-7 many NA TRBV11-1 CASSRRDTNSYEQYF
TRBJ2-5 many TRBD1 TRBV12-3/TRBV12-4 CASSTRQGAETQYF
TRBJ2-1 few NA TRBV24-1 CATSDLLNEQFF
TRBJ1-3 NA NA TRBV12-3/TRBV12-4 CASRGERPRGSGNTIYF
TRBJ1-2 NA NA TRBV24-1 CATSDLPPNYGYTF
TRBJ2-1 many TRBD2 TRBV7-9 CASSLGGTSDEQFF
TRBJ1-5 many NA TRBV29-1 CSVGGSNQPQHF
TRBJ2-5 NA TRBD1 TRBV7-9 CASSFGQGNQETQYF
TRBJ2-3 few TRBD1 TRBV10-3 CATGQGHTDTQYF
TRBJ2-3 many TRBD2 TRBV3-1 CASSQGKSSGVGTDTQYF
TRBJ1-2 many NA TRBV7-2 CASSFRSQLGIPVGQANYGYTF